These 9 T cell receptor beta chains originate from one sample sequenced in a study of control samples from healthy donors and cancer patients. TCRdb keeps only in-frame clones here, not all; method: immunoSEQ multiplex PCR. The data show 90,000 to 100,000 clones, with roughly 80% seen just once and under 40% held by the top ten. Input material: PBMCs. Receptor source: an older man with lung cancer.

V is TRBV2 and J is TRBJ2-3; TRBD2 aligns across 12 bases. Trimming at V came to 7 bases and at J to 2 bases, leaving 7 bases not matched to a gene. From germline, CDR1 is SNHLY and CDR2 FYNNEI. CDR3 length: 16 amino acids. The CDR3 region is CASNGLAGSPTDTQYF. Here the CDR3 DNA reads TGTGCCAGCAACGGACTAGCGGGGTCTCCCACAGATACGCAGTATTTT.

This clone was seen a few times. This sequence joins TRBV6-2 or TRBV6-3 and TRBJ1-2, with D uncertain. Trimming took 2 bases from V and 7 from J, leaving 8 bases between them. CDR1 is MNHEY and CDR2 is SVGEGT in the germline V gene. The CDR3 loop spans 12 amino acids. This CDR3 is CASSYPVPGYTF. The CDR3 nucleotides read TGTGCCAGCAGTTACCCGGTCCCTGGCTACACCTTC.

This chain links TRBV3-1 (or the pseudogene TRBV3-2) with TRBJ2-3; D uncertain. The germline gives CDR1 LGHDT, CDR2 YNNKEL (reference sequence). The CDR3 has 15 amino acids. V was shortened by 3 bases and J by 4 bases, with 14 bases between the two germline ends. In nucleotides, the CDR3 is TGTGCCAGCAGCCACAGGACCCCCGAGGCAGATACGCAGTATTTT. It encodes CASSHRTPEADTQYF.

The chain links TRBV25-1 to TRBJ2-1; the match to TRBD2 covers 12 bases. V lost 3 bases and J lost 4; bases outside the gene matches: 10. CDR1 MGHDK and CDR2 SYGVNS come from the germline V gene. This CDR3 spans 18 amino acids. CDR3 amino acids: CASSEAFPSGGAYNEQFF. CDR3 in DNA: TGTGCCAGCAGTGAGGCCTTTCCTAGCGGGGGGGCGTACAATGAGCAGTTCTTC.

The genes are TRBV5-1 and TRBJ2-1; D assignment may be TRBD1 or TRBD2 (5 bases each). The CDR3 consists of 13 residues. Germline V gene data show CDR1 as SGHRS and CDR2 as YFSETQ. Trimming removed 0 bases from V and 9 bases from J, with 10 bases in between. As DNA, the CDR3 is TGCGCCAGCAGCTTGGGAGGGGACGGTGAGCAGTTCTTC. This encodes CASSLGGDGEQFF.

The chain couples TRBV4-3 to TRBJ2-7; possible D gene TRBD1, 6 bases. The CDR3 contains 15 residues. V was clipped by 0 bases and J by 4 bases, with 13 bases between them. Germline lookup yields CDR1 LGHNA and CDR2 YSLEER. This CDR3 reads CASSQDPDRRYEQYF. The CDR3 region has the DNA TGCGCCAGCAGCCAAGATCCCGACAGGCGGTACGAGCAGTACTTC.

This chain connects TRBV4-1 to TRBJ2-1, with D possibly being TRBD1 (5 bases). V lost 0 bases, J lost 4 bases, and 10 bases lay in between. Germline V gene sequence: CDR1 MGHRA, CDR2 YSYEKL. This CDR3 contains 15 residues. The CDR3 DNA is TGCGCCAGCAGCCAAGAAGGCCAGGGTTACAATGAGCAGTTCTTC. As protein: CASSQEGQGYNEQFF.

The chain combines TRBV14 with TRBJ2-3; D perhaps matches TRBD2 (5 bases). This CDR3 contains 15 residues. Germline V gives CDR1 SGHDN, CDR2 FVKESK. V was trimmed by 3 bases and J by 2 bases, leaving 12 bases between them. The CDR3 nucleotides are TGTGCCAGCAGCCACGTAGGACTTTCCACAGATACGCAGTATTTT. Its translation: CASSHVGLSTDTQYF.

This chain joins TRBV20-1 and TRBJ2-7; possible D gene TRBD2, 7 bases. CDR1 DFQATT and CDR2 SNEGSKA come from the germline V gene (reference sequence). The CDR3 length is 14 residues. Trimming took off 3 bases at V and 4 bases at J, with 16 bases between the two ends. The CDR3: CSASAGAGRYEQYF. The DNA for the CDR3 is TGCAGTGCTAGTGCGGGGGCGGGCCGATACGAGCAGTACTTC.